These 17 T cell receptor beta chains share one sample of origin, sequenced in a study of blood T cell repertoires in COVID-19. This table comes from immunoSEQ multiplex PCR, and its TCRdb copy is limited to in-frame clones, with some not included. The table includes about 240,000 clones, roughly nine tenths detected once. Input material: peripheral blood. All receptors derive from a man in his sixties who had recovered from COVID-19.

Note on this clone: The same CDR3 also results from other DNA sequences found in this sample. The chain links TRBV11-3 to TRBJ2-1; TRBD2 matches at 13 bases. This CDR3 has 16 residues. The germline V gene has CDR1 SGHNT and CDR2 YENEEA. The V and J ends lost 1 base and 4 bases, in that order; junction bases with no gene match: 1. Written as DNA, the CDR3 is TGTGCCAGCAGCTTAGGACTAGCGGGGGGTTACAATGAGCAGTTCTTC. Amino acid sequence: CASSLGLAGGYNEQFF.

This chain connects TRBV6-4 to TRBJ2-1; 8 bases align to TRBD1. J gave up 4 bases and V 2 bases, and 4 bases lay outside the gene matches. The CDR3 length is 15 residues. CDR1 and CDR2 from the germline V gene are MRHNA and SNTAGT. CDR3 amino acids: CASSDRTGRYNEQFF. The CDR3 coding sequence is TGTGCCAGCAGTGACCGGACAGGGCGGTACAATGAGCAGTTCTTC.

The chain is built from TRBV15 and TRBJ2-3, with D possibly being TRBD2 (6 bases). Deletions cut 3 bases from V and 0 bases from J, with 10 bases between. The CDR3 runs to 15 residues. Germline CDR1 is LNHNV and CDR2 is YYDKDF (reference sequence). CDR3 bases: TGTGCCACCAGCAGTGCTAGCGAAAGCACAGATACGCAGTATTTT. Translated: CATSSASESTDTQYF.

The J gene is TRBJ2-5, the V gene TRBV4-1, with TRBD1 matching 8 bases. Germline trimming cut 4 bases from V and 4 bases from J; bases unmatched to any gene: 5. The germline V gene has CDR1 MGHRA and CDR2 YSYEKL. The length of the CDR3 is 14 residues. In DNA form, the CDR3 reads TGCGCCAGCAGCCCCAGGGGGCGGCCAGAGACCCAGTACTTC. It specifies CASSPRGRPETQYF.

This chain joins TRBV21-1 and TRBJ2-7; TRBD1, as called in the table, went unchecked against the DNA. TRBV21-1 is a pseudogene locus. The CDR3 is 19 amino acids. The CDR3 sequence: CASSNTSRDTKRNPYEQYV. In DNA, the CDR3 is TGTGCCAGCAGCAACACTTCACGGGACACCAAAAGGAACCCGTACGAGCAGTACGTC.

This clone was seen once. The chain carries TRBV15 and TRBJ2-2; D uncertain. Trimming took 4 bases from V and 5 from J, leaving 8 bases between them. The CDR3 totals 13 residues. Germline loops: CDR1 LNHNV, CDR2 YYDKDF (reference sequence). The CDR3 reads CATSTHKTGELFF. The CDR3 bases are TGTGCCACCAGCACGCACAAGACCGGGGAGCTGTTTTTT.

V and J are TRBV18 and TRBJ2-2, with a tentative D call TRBD2 (5 bases). Trimming removed 6 bases from V and 4 bases from J, with 18 bases in between. CDR1 and CDR2 from the germline V gene are KGHSH and LQKENI. This CDR3 has 16 residues. The CDR3 sequence: CASSPPERASTGELFF. CDR3 bases: TGTGCCAGCTCGCCCCCCGAGAGGGCGAGCACCGGGGAGCTGTTTTTT.

The rearrangement links TRBV9 to TRBJ1-2; 9 nucleotides line up with TRBD1. The CDR3 extends over 15 amino acids. In germline, CDR1 is SGDLS, CDR2 YYNGEE. J was trimmed by 8 bases and V by 3 bases; bases with no gene match: 11. The CDR3 coding sequence is TGTGCCAGCAGCGCCAACCCCGGGACAGGGAACGGCTACACCTTC. This translates into CASSANPGTGNGYTF.

The rearrangement links TRBV5-1 to TRBJ1-3; 8 bases fit TRBD1. The CDR3 totals 16 residues. J gave up 1 base and V 2 bases, and 5 bases lay outside the gene matches. Germline loops: CDR1 SGHRS, CDR2 YFSETQ. CDR3 sequence reads: CASSFETGVSGNTIYF. CDR3 coding DNA: TGCGCCAGCAGCTTCGAGACAGGGGTATCTGGAAACACCATATATTTT.

This chain links TRBV6-4 with TRBJ2-7; D perhaps matches TRBD1 (5 bases). The CDR3 length is 18 residues. V was cut by 2 bases and J by 0 bases, with 20 bases left in between. The V gene's germline CDR1 is MRHNA and CDR2 SNTAGT. CDR3 DNA sequence: TGTGCCAGCAGTGACACAGAACTGACAGTGCTGTTCTCCTACGAGCAGTACGTC. As protein: CASSDTELTVLFSYEQYV.

This sequence joins TRBV7-7 and TRBJ1-2; 9 positions match TRBD1. Germline CDR1 is SSHAT and CDR2 is FNYEAQ (reference sequence). The CDR3 runs 13 residues. V trimming: 5 bases; J trimming: 6 bases; junction bases outside the gene matches: 4. CDR3 sequence (DNA): TGTGCCAGCAGCCCGACAGGGGGGAATGGCTACACCTTC. Protein: CASSPTGGNGYTF.

V is TRBV7-6 and J is TRBJ2-2; TRBD2 agrees at 7 bases. Germline V CDR1 and CDR2: SGHVS, FNYEAQ. The CDR3 is 15 amino acids. V lost 3 bases, J lost 2 bases, and 3 bases stayed unmatched. CDR3 in amino acids: CASSFRDYNTGELFF. The CDR3 DNA reads TGTGCCAGCAGCTTCAGGGACTATAACACCGGGGAGCTGTTTTTT.

The chain is built from TRBV5-6 and TRBJ1-2; D possibly corresponds to TRBD1 (5 bases). From germline, CDR1 is SGHDT and CDR2 YYEEEE. CDR3 length: 14 residues. The V end lost 9 bases, the J end lost 7 bases, and 22 bases lay between the germline ends. The chain's CDR3 is CATSLGREVGGYTF. The CDR3 DNA follows: TGTGCCACCTCCTTGGGCAGGGAGGTAGGTGGCTACACCTTC.

This clone was seen a single time. V gene TRBV9 combines with J gene TRBJ2-5, with 12 bases lining up with TRBD2. The CDR3 extends over 17 amino acids. J was trimmed by 4 bases and V by 0 bases; bases with no gene match: 7. The germline gives CDR1 SGDLS, CDR2 YYNGEE. CDR3 sequence (DNA): TGTGCCAGCAGCGTAGACTCGACTAGCGGGGGAAGAGAGACCCAGTACTTC. Translating it yields CASSVDSTSGGRETQYF.

The chain couples TRBV19 to TRBJ1-5; D may be TRBD1 (5 bases). CDR3 length equals 18 residues. CDR1 and CDR2 from the germline V gene are LNHDA and SQIVND (reference sequence). Trimming took off 4 bases at V and 7 bases at J, with 26 bases between the two ends. The CDR3 loop is CASSTQGAGGPFWQPQHF. The DNA of the CDR3 is TGTGCCAGTAGTACTCAAGGGGCAGGCGGACCCTTTTGGCAGCCCCAGCATTTT.

This clone was found once. V and J are TRBV5-4 and TRBJ1-2, with 11 positions matching TRBD1. The CDR3 extends over 14 amino acids. The V gene's germline CDR1 is SGHNT and CDR2 YYREEE (reference sequence). After removal of 4 bases from V and 8 bases from J, the junction contained 7 bases not matched to a gene. CDR3 coding DNA: TGTGCCAGCAGCCCCGGACAGGGGGCTGGGGGCTACACCTTC. Translating gives CASSPGQGAGGYTF.

The V call is TRBV6-5, the J call TRBJ1-2, with unresolved D. Germline V gene lookup returns CDR1 MNHEY and CDR2 SVGAGI. The CDR3 is made up of 15 amino acids. V was shortened by 7 bases and J by 5 bases, with 20 bases between the two germline ends. CDR3 region: CASNLRARLLYGYTF. For the CDR3, the DNA is TGTGCCAGCAATTTGAGGGCACGACTACTATATGGCTACACCTTC.